The 15 T cell receptor beta chains in this list originate from one sample, sequenced in a study of blood T cells in healthy people across ages. Sample-barcoded 5' priming and a J-beta primer mix drove a second PCR of roughly 7 to 11 cycles. TCRdb independently ran MiXCR on the 5' RACE reads; one entry per CDR3 protein. This table holds 450,000 to 600,000 distinct CDR3 sequences, approximately 26% found once. These data also formed part of another study, on T cells of mothers and their children.

Sequenced material: blood. These receptors were taken from a boy younger than 10 in good health.

The sample holds one count of this clonotype. This could be a read error, since a much larger clone is one nucleotide away. The chain is built from TRBV11-2 and TRBJ1-2; the D gene is possibly TRBD1 (5 bases). From germline, CDR1 is SGHAT and CDR2 FQNNGV. The CDR3 extends over 16 amino acids. In nucleotides, the CDR3 is TGTGCCAGCAGATTAGGCGGGGGGTTCTTCAACTATGGCTACACCTTC. It codes for CASRLGGGFFNYGYTF.

This clonotype appeared a few times. The rearrangement links TRBV11-2 to TRBJ1-6; no firm D call. The germline CDR1 and CDR2 sequences are SGHAT and FQNNGV. The CDR3 is 14 residues long. Trimming pared 2 bases from V and 11 bases from J, leaving 13 bases between. The CDR3 nucleotides read TGTGCCAGCAGCTTACTTGAAGCCTCGGCACCCCTCCACTTT. Protein: CASSLLEASAPLHF.

This clonotype was seen only a few times. V is TRBV5-1 and J is TRBJ2-7; no definite D call. Trimming stripped 0 bases from V and 0 bases from J, with 13 bases between. Germline V gives CDR1 SGHRS, CDR2 YFSETQ. The CDR3 totals 16 residues. CDR3 nucleotide sequence: TGCGCCAGCAGCTTGGATGGCGGCCGAGCCTCCTACGAGCAGTACTTC. Translation: CASSLDGGRASYEQYF.

This clonotype was observed a handful of times. The chain is built from TRBV29-1 and TRBJ2-5, with TRBD1 matching 9 bases. Gene TRBJ2-1 matches the end of the DNA better, so the J call may be wrong. CDR1 is SQVTM and CDR2 is ANQGSEA in the germline V gene. The CDR3 sequence is 13 residues long. CDR3 in amino acids: CSVPTGGYNEQFF. In DNA form, the CDR3 reads TGCAGCGTGCCGACAGGGGGGTACAATGAGCAGTTCTTC.

This rearrangement joins TRBV6-1 to TRBJ2-1; TRBD2 aligns across 11 bases. The CDR3 has 18 residues. Losses at the gene ends were 8 bases for V and 0 bases for J; bases not matched to a gene: 12. Germline CDR1 and CDR2: MNHNS and SASEGT. DNA of the CDR3: TGTGCCAGCGACCTAGCGGGGGGCCTGGGATTCTCCTACAATGAGCAGTTCTTC. Translating it yields CASDLAGGLGFSYNEQFF.

Here the CDR3 DNA reads TGTGCCAGCAGTTATTCTAGCGCCGGGGAGCTGTTTTTT. Its translation is CASSYSSAGELFF. This rearrangement joins TRBV6-5 to TRBJ2-2, with a possible D match to TRBD2 (6 bases). This CDR3 is 13 amino acids long. The V and J ends lost 3 bases and 6 bases respectively, with 8 bases between them. Per the germline V gene, CDR1 is MNHEY and CDR2 is SVGAGI.

The chain has TRBV6-5 and TRBJ2-1; TRBD1 agrees at 7 bases. The V and J ends lost 11 bases and 6 bases, in that order; junction bases with no gene match: 7. The V gene's germline CDR1 is MNHEY and CDR2 SVGAGI. This CDR3 has 12 residues. Written as DNA, the CDR3 is TGTGCCTCTCAACAGGGGTTCAATGAGCAGTTCTTC. It translates to CASQQGFNEQFF.

The rearrangement uses TRBV29-1 and TRBJ2-6; D is possibly TRBD1 or TRBD2 (6 bases each). V gave up 8 bases and J gave up 0 bases, with 14 bases separating them. The length of the CDR3 is 15 residues. Germline CDR1 and CDR2: SQVTM and ANQGSEA. In nucleotides, the CDR3 is TGCAGCTTTAGGGGGGCAAGCTCTGGGGCCAACGTCCTGACTTTC. Amino acids: CSFRGASSGANVLTF.

The chain combines TRBV2 with TRBJ2-3; 11 nucleotides agree with TRBD2. After removal of 3 bases from V and 2 bases from J, the junction contained 1 base not matched to a gene. Per the germline V gene, CDR1 is SNHLY and CDR2 is FYNNEI. The CDR3 is made up of 15 amino acids. CDR3: CASSEGLAATDTQYF. The DNA for the CDR3 is TGTGCCAGCAGTGAGGGACTAGCGGCCACAGATACGCAGTATTTT.

V gene TRBV6-5 combines with J gene TRBJ1-2, with 10 positions matching TRBD1. The CDR3 is made up of 13 amino acids. The V gene's germline CDR1 is MNHEY and CDR2 SVGAGI. V lost 5 bases to trimming and J lost 9 bases; unmatched junction nucleotides: 6. The DNA of the CDR3 is TGTGCCAGCAGTCCTCGGACAGGGGGTCGCTACACCTTC. Protein product: CASSPRTGGRYTF.

CDR3 loop: CASSSEGYGGRSTYTQYF. CDR3 DNA: TGTGCCAGCAGCTCGGAGGGGTACGGCGGGAGGAGTACGTATACGCAGTATTTT. The rearrangement links TRBV5-4 to TRBJ2-3; 8 nucleotides line up with TRBD2. With V trimmed by 3 bases and J by 7 bases, 19 bases remained unmatched. The CDR3 has 18 amino acids. From germline, CDR1 is SGHNT and CDR2 YYREEE (reference sequence).

This clonotype was counted only a few times. The rearrangement uses TRBV10-1 and TRBJ2-5, with TRBD1 matching over 10 bases. V dropped 4 bases and J dropped 7; count of bases not matched to a gene: 12. This CDR3 contains 16 residues. CDR1 and CDR2 (germline): WNHNN, SYGVQD (reference sequence). CDR3 nucleotide sequence: TGCGCCAGCAGTGCCGGGACAGGGGCGTCGGTGTGGACCCAGTACTTC. This codes for CASSAGTGASVWTQYF.

This clonotype was counted only a few times. The chain employs TRBV5-4 and TRBJ1-4, with D maybe TRBD1 (6 bases). This CDR3 region has 17 residues. Germline assignment: CDR1 SGHNT and CDR2 YYREEE (reference sequence). V shed 3 bases and J shed 6 bases, with 21 bases lying between them. The CDR3 bases are TGTGCCAGCAGCTCCCGGAAAACAGGGTTTGGAGATGAAAAACTGTTTTTT. Translated, it gives CASSSRKTGFGDEKLFF. Variable domain in full (rest from reference TRBV5-4 and TRBJ1-4): ETGVTQSPTHLIKTRGQQVTLRCSSQSGHNTVSWYQQALGQGPQFIFQYYREEENGRGNFPPRFSGLQFPNYSSELNVNALELDDSALYLCASSSRKTGFGDEKLFFGSGTQLSVL.

The chain has TRBV7-3 and TRBJ1-2; perhaps TRBD1 as D (5 bases). The germline V gene has CDR1 SGHTA and CDR2 FQGTGA. This CDR3 comprises 15 residues. V gave up 5 bases and J gave up 3 bases, with 16 bases separating them. CDR3 nucleotide sequence: TGTGCCAGCAGCCCTCATCCAGGGACCCACTATGGCTACACCTTC. It translates to CASSPHPGTHYGYTF. Variable domain in full (rest from reference TRBV7-3 and TRBJ1-2): GAGVSQTPSNKVTEKGKYVELRCDPISGHTALYWYRQSLGQGPEFLIYFQGTGAADDSGLPNDRFFAVRPEGSVSTLKIQRTERGDSAVYLCASSPHPGTHYGYTFGSGTRLTVV.

The table lists this clonotype with a few counts. The chain recombines TRBV11-3 with TRBJ2-2; D perhaps matches TRBD2 (6 bases). This CDR3 comprises 17 residues. Germline V gene sequence: CDR1 SGHNT, CDR2 YENEEA. V lost 5 bases, J lost 6 bases, and 22 bases lay in between. The CDR3 sequence: CASSQGWAGRSAGELFF. Written as DNA, the CDR3 is TGTGCCAGCAGCCAGGGCTGGGCCGGGAGATCTGCCGGGGAGCTGTTTTTT.